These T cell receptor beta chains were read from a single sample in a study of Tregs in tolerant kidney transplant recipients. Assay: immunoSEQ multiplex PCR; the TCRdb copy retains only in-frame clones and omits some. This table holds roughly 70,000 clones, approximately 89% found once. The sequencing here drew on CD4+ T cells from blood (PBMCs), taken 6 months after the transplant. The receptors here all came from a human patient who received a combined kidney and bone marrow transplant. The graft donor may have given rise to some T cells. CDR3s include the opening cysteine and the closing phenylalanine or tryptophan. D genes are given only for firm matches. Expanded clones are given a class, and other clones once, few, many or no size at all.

CDR3aa: CASTAGGGYTDTQYF
CDR3nt: TGTGCCAGCACGGCGGGAGGGGGCTACACAGATACGCAGTATTTT
abundance: NA
j_gene: TRBJ2-3
d_gene: TRBD2
v_gene: TRBV25-1

CDR3aa: CASSKERWERRPGELFF
CDR3nt: TGTGCCAGCAGCAAAGAAAGGTGGGAGAGACGTCCCGGGGAGCTGTTTTTT
abundance: NA
j_gene: TRBJ2-2
d_gene: NA
v_gene: TRBV21-1

CDR3aa: CASINGVSGANVLTF
CDR3nt: TGTGCCAGCATCAACGGGGTATCTGGGGCCAACGTCCTGACTTTC
abundance: NA
j_gene: TRBJ2-6
d_gene: NA
v_gene: TRBV6-6

CDR3aa: CSVVGFNEQFF
CDR3nt: TGCAGCGTTGTCGGTTTCAATGAGCAGTTCTTC
abundance: NA
j_gene: TRBJ2-1
d_gene: NA
v_gene: TRBV29-1

CDR3aa: CAWSRQGWAAAPFNNEQFF
CDR3nt: TGTGCCTGGAGCCGTCAGGGGTGGGCGGCCGCGCCTTTCAACAATGAGCAGTTCTTC
abundance: NA
j_gene: TRBJ2-1
d_gene: NA
v_gene: TRBV30

CDR3aa: CASSRSGTGGETQYF
CDR3nt: TGTGCCAGCAGCCGTTCCGGGACAGGGGGAGAGACCCAGTACTTC
abundance: NA
j_gene: TRBJ2-5
d_gene: TRBD1
v_gene: TRBV5-4

CDR3aa: CASSQVPGGSEFF
CDR3nt: TGTGCCAGCAGCCAAGTGCCAGGGGGTTCGGAGTTCTTC
abundance: once
j_gene: TRBJ2-1
d_gene: TRBD1
v_gene: TRBV14

CDR3aa: CASSFTGSTEAFF
CDR3nt: TGTGCCAGCAGTTTTACAGGGAGCACTGAAGCTTTCTTT
abundance: NA
j_gene: TRBJ1-1
d_gene: NA
v_gene: TRBV5-4

CDR3aa: CASSETGIYGYTF
CDR3nt: TGTGCCAGCAGCGAAACAGGGATATATGGCTACACCTTC
abundance: NA
j_gene: TRBJ1-2
d_gene: NA
v_gene: TRBV9

CDR3aa: CASSLVAGGHGDTQYF
CDR3nt: TGTGCCAGCAGCTTAGTGGCGGGGGGGCATGGAGATACGCAGTATTTT
abundance: NA
j_gene: TRBJ2-3
d_gene: TRBD2
v_gene: TRBV7-9

CDR3aa: CASSDSDRGDTGELFF
CDR3nt: TGTGCCAGCAGCGATTCGGACAGGGGGGACACCGGGGAGCTGTTTTTT
abundance: NA
j_gene: TRBJ2-2
d_gene: TRBD1
v_gene: TRBV2

CDR3aa: CASQAVVGGNTIYF
CDR3nt: TGTGCCAGTCAGGCCGTCGTTGGCGGAAACACCATATATTTT
abundance: NA
j_gene: TRBJ1-3
d_gene: NA
v_gene: TRBV27

CDR3aa: CASSLAGNSYEQYF
CDR3nt: TGTGCCAGCAGTTTAGCGGGGAACTCCTACGAGCAGTACTTC
abundance: once
j_gene: TRBJ2-7
d_gene: NA
v_gene: TRBV28

CDR3aa: CASSLWVTGGSGNTIYF
CDR3nt: TGTGCCAGCAGTTTATGGGTGACAGGGGGCTCTGGAAACACCATATATTTT
abundance: NA
j_gene: TRBJ1-3
d_gene: TRBD1
v_gene: TRBV28

CDR3aa: CASSHTRQGPNTGELFF
CDR3nt: TGTGCCAGCAGCCATACCCGACAGGGGCCGAACACCGGGGAGCTGTTTTTT
abundance: NA
j_gene: TRBJ2-2
d_gene: TRBD1
v_gene: TRBV14

CDR3aa: CASSSGSMETQYF
CDR3nt: TGCGCCAGCAGCTCCGGGAGTATGGAGACCCAGTACTTC
abundance: NA
j_gene: TRBJ2-5
d_gene: NA
v_gene: TRBV5-1

CDR3aa: CASSGQNYGYTF
CDR3nt: TGCGCCAGCAGTGGGCAGAACTATGGCTACACCTTC
abundance: NA
j_gene: TRBJ1-2
d_gene: NA
v_gene: TRBV5-1

CDR3aa: CASSSGTGGPGELFF
CDR3nt: TGTGCCAGCAGCTCCGGGACAGGGGGCCCCGGGGAGCTGTTTTTT
abundance: NA
j_gene: TRBJ2-2
d_gene: TRBD1
v_gene: TRBV5-6

CDR3aa: CSARDLTEAFF
CDR3nt: TGCAGTGCTAGAGATCTGACTGAAGCTTTCTTT
abundance: NA
j_gene: TRBJ1-1
d_gene: NA
v_gene: TRBV20-1

CDR3aa: CASSGDFTDTQYF
CDR3nt: TGCGCCAGCAGCGGTGACTTCACAGATACGCAGTATTTT
abundance: NA
j_gene: TRBJ2-3
d_gene: NA
v_gene: TRBV5-1

CDR3aa: CASSVGQGTFSGANVLTF
CDR3nt: TGCGCCAGCAGCGTGGGACAGGGTACTTTCTCTGGGGCCAACGTCCTGACTTTC
abundance: NA
j_gene: TRBJ2-6
d_gene: TRBD1
v_gene: TRBV5-1

CDR3aa: CASRGSGTGPYEQYF
CDR3nt: TGCGCCAGCAGGGGGTCCGGGACAGGACCCTACGAGCAGTACTTC
abundance: NA
j_gene: TRBJ2-7
d_gene: TRBD1
v_gene: TRBV5-1

CDR3aa: CASSFWFGNEQFF
CDR3nt: TGTGCCAGCAGTTTTTGGTTCGGCAATGAGCAGTTCTTC
abundance: NA
j_gene: TRBJ2-1
d_gene: NA
v_gene: TRBV6-5

CDR3aa: CASSLSGLFYEQYF
CDR3nt: TGTGCCAGCAGTTTATCGGGACTGTTCTACGAGCAGTACTTC
abundance: once
j_gene: TRBJ2-7
d_gene: NA
v_gene: TRBV27

CDR3aa: CASSQVSRVDYGYTF
CDR3nt: TGCGCCAGCAGCCAAGTGTCCAGGGTTGACTATGGCTACACCTTC
abundance: NA
j_gene: TRBJ1-2
d_gene: NA
v_gene: TRBV4-1

CDR3aa: CASSSFSGRSGELFF
CDR3nt: TGCGCCAGCAGCTCGTTCAGCGGGAGGTCCGGGGAGCTGTTTTTT
abundance: NA
j_gene: TRBJ2-2
d_gene: TRBD2
v_gene: TRBV5-1

CDR3aa: CASGIAGGTDTQYF
CDR3nt: TGTGCCAGTGGAATAGCGGGGGGGACAGATACGCAGTATTTT
abundance: NA
j_gene: TRBJ2-3
d_gene: TRBD2
v_gene: TRBV19

CDR3aa: CSPFTSGVSTDTQYF
CDR3nt: TGCAGCCCTTTCACTAGCGGGGTTAGCACAGATACGCAGTATTTT
abundance: NA
j_gene: TRBJ2-3
d_gene: TRBD2
v_gene: TRBV29-1

CDR3aa: CASSYVKSGYTF
CDR3nt: TGTGCCAGCAGTTATGTCAAATCTGGCTACACCTTC
abundance: NA
j_gene: TRBJ1-2
d_gene: NA
v_gene: TRBV28